This entry is about one T cell receptor beta chain. These data are taken from a study of shared clonotypes between healthy human individuals. Sequencing was performed with immunoSEQ multiplex PCR; in TCRdb, only in-frame clones are kept and a portion is missing. Of roughly 2.6 million clones in the sample, about 92% were seen once. Splitting the CD4+ cells yielded a CD45RA+ naive subset and a CD45RA-negative memory subset. Material for sequencing was naive CD4+ T cells sorted from blood. Subset meaning: CD45RA+ positively selected. The clonotype comes from a man aged 18-30 years in good health.

The CDR3 nucleotides are TGTGCCATCAGATCACAGAAAACCAACGCGAACACCGGGGAGCTGTTTTTT. This gives the protein CAIRSQKTNANTGELFF. The chain recombines TRBV10-3 with TRBJ2-2, with unresolved D. The germline V gene encodes CDR1 ENHRY and CDR2 SYGVKD. The CDR3 extends over 17 amino acids. V was pared by 6 bases and J by 0 bases, with 17 bases between.